What follows is one TCR beta chain and its context. It lacks a known antigen. No much larger clonotype is one base removed from it; base qualities were not supplied. These data belong to a study of T cell responses to AZD1222 COVID-19 vaccine (dated by TCRdb to the early 2020s). Turning to the overall study: AZD1222 recipients with second doses at about 4 weeks or about 12 weeks were pooled, because spike-specific TCR depth and breadth did not differ between schedules. TCR sequencing was performed for 233 trial participants, of whom approximately 200 were given two doses of AZD1222 and around 25 were given two doses of MenACWY control vaccine. Enrollment into the trials was organized by age into subgroups of 18-55, 56-69 and 70-plus years, and those subgroups contained roughly 140, 27 and 60 TCR-sequenced participants, respectively.

The time point label here, explained by the study, means: baseline before first vaccination. Vaccinee samples were obtained from the UK trials COV001 and COV002, which included a single-blind randomized controlled phase 2/3 trial of AZD1222 (ChAdOx1 nCoV-19) in healthy adults. Trial participant PBMC samples were collected at day 0 and day 28 after the second dose for TCRbeta chain sequencing. The CDR3 runs 13 residues from the cysteine to the phenylalanine. Only CDR3 DNA is held: 39 bases, read in frame from base 1. CDR1 and CDR2 are read off the germline V gene as SQVTM and ANQGSEA. The germline V end is reduced by 4 bases and the J end by 6 bases; junction bases left unmatched: 8. General findings and caveats noted by the study authors: After two AZD1222 doses, both the breadth and the depth of spike-specific TCRs were significantly higher than at day 0 and than in MenACWY recipients. Nearly half of unique spike-specific TCRs reportedly recognized epitopes outside regions mutated in the B.1.351 and B.1.1.7 variants. Conclusions about previously exposed vaccinees are limited because only six or seven AZD1222 recipients were SARS-CoV-2 seropositive at baseline. Participants were mostly white British, with more females than males. The authors suggested clonal diversity may have been underestimated. Because no day 14 peak-response samples were available, the repertoires could be characterized only after the peak T cell response. The whole spike protein was spanned by vaccine-associated CD4 TCRs, and dominant responses were seen in regions 160-218 and 743-854. The 56-69-year group was small, and its depth increase did not reach significance, likely because of low power.

The CDR3 regions of human TCRbeta chains were subjected to immunosequencing. Concerning the study's data processing: Repertoire TCRs were matched against a reference library of SARS-CoV-2-specific TCRs generated with the MIRA antigen-specificity platform. Breadth meant the fraction of unique TCRs that were SARS-CoV-2-associated, whereas depth meant the fraction of total T cells that were SARS-CoV-2-associated. Using the MIRA data, each spike-specific TCR was assigned both to the spike region to which the TCR was reactive and to a CD4 or CD8 class. Log10-transformed breadth and depth values were compared by one-way ANOVA with Sidak's multiple comparisons tests. Imported from immuneACCESS, the table was reduced by TCRdb to in-frame sequences with V and J called. These copies leave out some clones; in studies compared against another copy, an unresolved V gene accounts for under half, and the cause of the remainder is not known. The V and J calls and clone size are taken from that table; D and trimming were inferred from the DNA. This sample gives roughly 180,000 clones in total; 94% of them show up just once. The ten biggest clones cover approximately 0.64% of the sample.

The origin of this receptor is an adult in good health. Here the sequenced sample was peripheral blood, taken on day 0 of AZD1222 vaccination. The sequence joins TRBV29-1 to TRBJ2-7, with TRBD1 matching 8 junction bases. The DNA sequence is as follows: TGCAGCGTTGCCAGGGACAGGAGAGGCGAGCAGTACTTC. It is translated as CSVARDRRGEQYF.